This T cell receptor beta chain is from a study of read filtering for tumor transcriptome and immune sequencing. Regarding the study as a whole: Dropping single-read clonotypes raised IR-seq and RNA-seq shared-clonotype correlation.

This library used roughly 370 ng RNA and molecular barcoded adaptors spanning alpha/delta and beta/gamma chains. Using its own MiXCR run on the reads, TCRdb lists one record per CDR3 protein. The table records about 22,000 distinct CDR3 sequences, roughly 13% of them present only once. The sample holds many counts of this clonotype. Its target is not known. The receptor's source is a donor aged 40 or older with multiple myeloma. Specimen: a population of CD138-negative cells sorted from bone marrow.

CDR3 amino acids: CASSPGTYYNEQFF. In nucleotides, the CDR3 is TGCGCCAGCAGCCCCGGGACTTACTACAATGAGCAGTTCTTC. This sequence joins TRBV5-1 and TRBJ2-1; weak D call: TRBD2 (6 bases). V gave up 4 bases and J gave up 3 bases, with 11 bases separating them. The CDR3 totals 14 residues. Germline-derived CDR1 and CDR2 are SGHRS and YFSETQ.